A selection of T cell receptor beta chains follows, all from one sample in a study of blood T cell repertoires in COVID-19. Clones were read by immunoSEQ multiplex PCR, and TCRdb kept only the in-frame ones, dropping some. Among 100,000 to 150,000 clones listed, over 75% were seen once. Sequencing was done on a sample of peripheral blood. All receptors come from an elderly man with active or convalescent COVID-19. The CDR3 runs from the conserved cysteine through the conserved F or W. A D gene is named only where the DNA matches it firmly. For some rows the clone size is stated as once, few or many, or as a class when expanded; others skip it.

V	length	D	J	size	CDR3	DNA
TRBV7-6	16	TRBD2	TRBJ2-7	.	CASSLGTSGVNYEQYF	TGTGCCAGCAGCTTAGGAACTAGCGGGGTTAATTACGAGCAGTACTTC
TRBV29-1	13	TRBD2	TRBJ2-1	few	CSATSGSANEQFF	TGCAGCGCAACTAGCGGGAGCGCTAATGAGCAGTTCTTC
TRBV20-1	11	.	TRBJ2-7	few	CSAHREYEQYF	TGCAGTGCTCACAGGGAATACGAGCAGTACTTC
TRBV6-5	15	TRBD1	TRBJ2-3	.	CASSFGTGVTDTQYF	TGTGCCAGCAGTTTTGGGACAGGGGTCACAGATACGCAGTATTTT
TRBV5-5	15	.	TRBJ1-6	.	CASSLVGQRNSPLHF	TGTGCCAGCAGCTTGGTAGGTCAGAGGAATTCACCCCTCCACTTT
TRBV3-1/TRBV3-2	14	.	TRBJ1-6	few	CASSQPTGNSPLHF	TGTGCCAGCAGCCAACCCACGGGGAATTCACCCCTCCACTTT
TRBV6-5	15	.	TRBJ2-1	.	CASRPTPPPYNEQFF	TGTGCCAGCAGACCCACTCCTCCTCCCTACAATGAGCAGTTCTTC
TRBV4-1	15	.	TRBJ2-2	.	CASSQGLPNTGELFF	TGCGCCAGCAGCCAAGGACTACCGAACACCGGGGAGCTGTTTTTT
TRBV4-3	16	TRBD1	TRBJ2-3	few	CASSQDLGQGTDTQYF	TGCGCCAGCAGCCAAGATCTGGGACAGGGCACAGATACGCAGTATTTT
TRBV5-1	17	TRBD2	TRBJ2-3	.	CASSLGTSGRRIDTQYF	TGCGCCAGCAGCCTCGGGACTAGCGGGAGAAGGATAGATACGCAGTATTTT
TRBV27	15	TRBD2	TRBJ2-1	.	CASRSKRDGYNEQFF	TGTGCCAGCAGGTCAAAGCGGGACGGCTACAATGAGCAGTTCTTC
TRBV2	15	TRBD2	TRBJ2-3	.	CASSEGGGNTDTQYF	TGTGCCAGCAGTGAGGGCGGGGGGAACACAGATACGCAGTATTTT
TRBV29-1	12	.	TRBJ1-2	once	CSVDAQSVGYTF	TGCAGCGTTGATGCACAGTCGGTTGGCTACACCTTC
TRBV6-1	15	.	TRBJ2-7	.	CASSEGIDSLYEQYF	TGTGCCAGCAGTGAAGGTATAGATAGTTTGTACGAGCAGTACTTC
TRBV19	14	TRBD1	TRBJ1-5	.	CASSRQGGGQPQHF	TGTGCCAGTAGTCGACAGGGAGGCGGTCAGCCCCAGCATTTT
TRBV18	14	TRBD1	TRBJ2-1	.	CASSPVEGAVEQFF	TGTGCCAGCTCTCCGGTAGAGGGGGCGGTTGAGCAGTTCTTC
TRBV6-5	13	.	TRBJ1-4	once	CASSTGGWEKLFF	TGTGCCAGCAGTACGGGGGGGTGGGAAAAACTGTTTTTT
TRBV6-5	13	.	TRBJ2-7	once	CASSYSSQGKQYF	TGTGCCAGCAGTTACTCGTCCCAGGGCAAGCAGTACTTC
TRBV2	15	.	TRBJ1-1	few	CASSVGGQWDTEAFF	TGTGCCAGCAGTGTCGGGGGGCAATGGGACACTGAAGCTTTCTTT
TRBV4-3	15	.	TRBJ2-5	.	CASSQDTARQGTQYF	TGCGCCAGCAGCCAAGATACGGCGAGGCAGGGGACCCAGTACTTC
TRBV5-1	15	TRBD2	TRBJ2-1	.	CASSLLAGGDNEQFF	TGCGCCAGCAGCTTGCTGGCGGGAGGGGACAATGAGCAGTTCTTC
TRBV10-3	15	TRBD1	TRBJ1-2	.	CAIRPGTGENYGYTF	TGTGCCATCAGGCCCGGGACAGGTGAAAACTATGGCTACACCTTC
TRBV5-1	14	.	TRBJ2-3	.	CASSFAGKGDTQYF	TGCGCCAGCAGCTTTGCGGGAAAAGGCGATACGCAGTATTTT
TRBV29-1	13	TRBD2	TRBJ2-1	.	CSGSTSGYNEQFF	TGCAGCGGATCGACTAGCGGGTACAATGAGCAGTTCTTC
TRBV5-1	14	TRBD2	TRBJ2-3	.	CASSPSGGTDTQYF	TGCGCCAGCAGCCCAAGCGGGGGCACAGATACGCAGTATTTT
TRBV2	15	.	TRBJ2-3	.	CASTTRGGSTDTQYF	TGTGCCAGCACTACTAGGGGAGGTTCGACAGATACGCAGTATTTT
TRBV18	14	.	TRBJ1-5	.	CASSQGSGDQPQHF	TGTGCCAGCTCACAGGGTTCAGGGGATCAGCCCCAGCATTTT
TRBV18	13	.	TRBJ2-7	.	CASSLADSYEQYF	TGTGCCAGCTCACTCGCGGACAGCTACGAGCAGTACTTC
TRBV6-5	13	.	TRBJ2-5	few	CASRGGARETQYF	TGTGCCAGCAGAGGGGGGGCCCGGGAGACCCAGTACTTC
TRBV29-1	13	TRBD1	TRBJ2-5	.	CSVAGQVQETQYF	TGCAGCGTAGCTGGACAGGTTCAAGAGACCCAGTACTTC
TRBV7-9	16	TRBD1	TRBJ1-6	.	CASSSQGASYNSPLHF	TGTGCCAGCAGTTCCCAGGGGGCATCCTATAATTCACCCCTCCACTTT
TRBV12-3/TRBV12-4	13	TRBD2	TRBJ2-1	.	CASSFSGRNEQFF	TGTGCCAGCAGTTTTAGCGGGAGAAATGAGCAGTTCTTC
TRBV2	13	TRBD1	TRBJ1-1	.	CASSEIRGLGAFF	TGTGCCAGCAGTGAGATCAGGGGGCTGGGAGCTTTCTTT
TRBV30	17	TRBD1	TRBJ1-4	.	CAWSVMVEGAPNEKLFF	TGTGCCTGGAGTGTAATGGTTGAGGGGGCCCCTAATGAAAAACTGTTTTTT
TRBV9	16	.	TRBJ1-1	.	CASSVGAGGMNTEAFF	TGTGCCAGCAGCGTAGGGGCGGGGGGCATGAACACTGAAGCTTTCTTT
TRBV7-9	15	.	TRBJ1-6	once	CASSSTLGFNSPLHF	TGTGCCAGCAGCTCAACGTTGGGCTTTAATTCACCCCTCCACTTT
TRBV14	14	TRBD1	TRBJ2-5	.	CASSQATGVETQYF	TGTGCCAGCAGCCAGGCAACAGGGGTGGAGACCCAGTACTTC
TRBV24-1	13	.	TRBJ2-1	.	CATRGSSYNEQFF	TGTGCCACCAGGGGGAGCTCCTACAATGAGCAGTTCTTC
TRBV28	14	TRBD1	TRBJ2-6	.	CATTGVSGANVLTF	TGTGCCACTACAGGGGTCTCTGGGGCCAACGTCCTGACTTTC
TRBV15	12	.	TRBJ1-5	.	CATSTRREPQHF	TGTGCCACCAGCACCCGGAGGGAACCCCAGCATTTT